These T cell receptor beta chains were read from a single sample in a study of blood T cell repertoires in COVID-19. Data came from immunoSEQ multiplex PCR; TCRdb stores just in-frame clones and leaves some out. The profile shows about 200,000 clones, roughly 88% of them singletons. Material: PBMCs or T cells enriched from blood (not recorded which). The receptors here all came from a man aged 35 to 55 with acute COVID-19. CDR3s include the opening cysteine and the closing phenylalanine or tryptophan. The D gene is left open where the match is weak. Clone size is stated in some rows and not others, as once, few, many or a class when expanded.

v_gene	d_gene	j_gene	abundance	CDR3nt	CDR3aa
TRBV5-1	-	TRBJ2-5	-	TGCGCCAGCAGAGAGGAGAATCGCCCCGAGACCCAGTACTTC	CASREENRPETQYF
TRBV28	-	TRBJ2-2	-	TGTGCCAGCAGATACTCTATAGTTGGCGGGGAGCTGTTTTTT	CASRYSIVGGELFF
TRBV7-6	-	TRBJ2-1	-	TGTGCCAGCAGCTTAAAGGGGTCTGCCAACAATGAGCAGTTCTTC	CASSLKGSANNEQFF
TRBV10-1	-	TRBJ1-1	once	TGCGCCAGCAGGGCCCTTCCGAACACTGAAGCTTTCTTT	CASRALPNTEAFF
TRBV28	TRBD1	TRBJ1-2	-	TGTGCCAGCAGTTCCACCCCGGGACAGGGGAACTATGGCTACACCTTC	CASSSTPGQGNYGYTF
TRBV18	-	TRBJ2-3	once	TGTGCCAGCTCACCTCAGAGCACAGATACGCAGTATTTT	CASSPQSTDTQYF
TRBV29-1	-	TRBJ2-1	-	TGCAGCGTTGAAACGCCCTCCGGGGGCTCCTACAATGAGCAGTTCTTC	CSVETPSGGSYNEQFF
TRBV27	TRBD1	TRBJ1-6	-	TGTGCCAGCAGTTTGTTACAATTTGGACAGGGACTTAATTCACCCCTCCACTTT	CASSLLQFGQGLNSPLHF
TRBV18	TRBD2	TRBJ2-3	-	TGTGCCAGCTCACCGGTTGGACTAGCGGGAGATGGAACAGATACGCAGTATTTT	CASSPVGLAGDGTDTQYF
TRBV28	-	TRBJ1-5	-	TGTGCCAGCAGTCCCGATCCCACGCGCCGGCATTTT	CASSPDPTRRHF
TRBV9	TRBD1	TRBJ1-2	-	TGTGCCAGCAGCCCACGAACACTCGCCGGGACAGGGGTTGGCTACACCTTC	CASSPRTLAGTGVGYTF
TRBV15	-	TRBJ1-4	-	TGTGCCACCAGCAGAGATGGGGGGAAGGGTGAAAAACTGTTTTTT	CATSRDGGKGEKLFF
TRBV14	-	TRBJ2-2	-	TGTGCCAGCAGCCACCATCAGGGGACTATAAACACCGGGGAGCTGTTTTTT	CASSHHQGTINTGELFF
TRBV7-2	-	TRBJ1-4	once	TGTGCCAGCAGCTCTCAGGGCTCAAATGAAAAACTGTTTTTT	CASSSQGSNEKLFF
TRBV10-3	-	TRBJ2-3	-	TGTGCCATCAGCCCCGGCACAGATACGCAGTATTTT	CAISPGTDTQYF
TRBV6-2/TRBV6-3	TRBD2	TRBJ2-2	-	TGTGCCAGCAGTGTAACCCGGGACTACAAGATGAACACCGGGGAGCTGTTTTTT	CASSVTRDYKMNTGELFF
TRBV28	-	TRBJ1-3	-	TGTGCCAGCAGTTTGTCACTAACGGGGGGAAACACCATATATTTT	CASSLSLTGGNTIYF
TRBV5-4	-	TRBJ2-3	few	TGTGCCAGCAGCCTATTTAAAGCCGCCGATACGCAGTATTTT	CASSLFKAADTQYF
TRBV6-1	-	TRBJ2-7	-	TGTGCCAGCAGTGAACAGGTCCAATCCTACGAGCAGTACTTC	CASSEQVQSYEQYF
TRBV5-1	-	TRBJ2-2	-	TGCGCCAGCAGCTTGGAAGCATACACCGGGGAGCTGTTTTTT	CASSLEAYTGELFF
TRBV19	TRBD2	TRBJ2-3	-	TGTGCCAGTAGTATCCTAGCGGGAGGGAGCACAGATACGCAGTATTTT	CASSILAGGSTDTQYF
TRBV11-2	TRBD2	TRBJ2-1	-	TGTGCCAGCAGCTCGATAGCGGGAGGTCCCCCCAATGAGCAGTTCTTC	CASSSIAGGPPNEQFF
TRBV7-9	TRBD1	TRBJ2-7	-	TGTGCCAGCAGCGTCTCCCCGGGACAGGGGATCTACGAGCAGTACTTC	CASSVSPGQGIYEQYF
TRBV9	-	TRBJ2-1	-	TGTGCCAGCAGCGTACTGCGGGCCGACTCCTACAATGAGCAGTTCTTC	CASSVLRADSYNEQFF
TRBV19	TRBD2	TRBJ2-2	few	TGTGCCAGTAGTATTTTAGGGACTAGCGGAGCGAACACCGGGGAGCTGTTTTTT	CASSILGTSGANTGELFF
TRBV27	TRBD2	TRBJ2-2	-	TGTGCCAGCAGTTTTCATAGCGGGACGAACACCGGGGAGCTGTTTTTT	CASSFHSGTNTGELFF
TRBV6-5	-	TRBJ1-1	-	TGTGCCAGCAGTTACGGAGGGACTGAAGCTTTCTTT	CASSYGGTEAFF
TRBV28	-	TRBJ1-4	-	TGTGCCAGCAGAGTAGAGGGTTTGGGTGAAAAACTGTTTTTT	CASRVEGLGEKLFF
TRBV5-6	-	TRBJ2-7	-	TGTGCCAGCAGCCCGTCCCCGACACCTCCGGTCCACGAGCAGTACTTC	CASSPSPTPPVHEQYF
TRBV6-5	-	TRBJ2-3	-	TGTGCCAGCCGAGTATCAACTAGCACAGATACGCAGTATTTT	CASRVSTSTDTQYF
TRBV6-5	-	TRBJ1-6	many	TGTGCCAGCAGTTTCGGGAGTAATTCACCCCTCCACTTT	CASSFGSNSPLHF
TRBV7-9	-	TRBJ1-6	-	TGTGCCAGCAGCCCGAATCTAGGTAGTACGGATTCACCCCTCCACTTT	CASSPNLGSTDSPLHF
TRBV19	TRBD1	TRBJ1-5	-	TGTGCCAGTAGTGTCCTACAGGGGGCTTTAGGCAATCAGCCCCAGCATTTT	CASSVLQGALGNQPQHF
TRBV6-6	TRBD1	TRBJ2-7	-	TGTGCCAGCACCCGGGACAGGGATGAAGAGCAGTACTTC	CASTRDRDEEQYF
TRBV25-1	TRBD1	TRBJ1-2	few	TGTGCCAGCAGTGAGGGAACAGGGGGCTGGGACTATGGCTACACCTTC	CASSEGTGGWDYGYTF
TRBV6-4	-	TRBJ2-5	once	TGTGCCAGCAGTGACGGTAGAGGAGGACCAAAAGAGACCCAGTACTTC	CASSDGRGGPKETQYF
TRBV6-5	TRBD1	TRBJ1-5	-	TGTGCCAGCAGTAGGACAGGGGGAGGCAATCAGCCCCAGCATTTT	CASSRTGGGNQPQHF
TRBV28	-	TRBJ1-6	-	TGTGCCAGCGTCGGACAGTATAATTCACCCCTCCACTTT	CASVGQYNSPLHF
TRBV5-6	-	TRBJ1-5	-	TGTGCCAGCAGCTGGACTTGGTCTGACCCTGGGCATTTT	CASSWTWSDPGHF
TRBV7-9	-	TRBJ2-6	-	TGTGCCAGCAGCCGACAGGTAACCTCTGGGGCCAACGTCCTGACTTTC	CASSRQVTSGANVLTF
TRBV3-1/TRBV3-2	-	TRBJ1-3	-	TGTGCCAGCAGCCCCGGGACATTCTCTGGAAACACCATATATTTT	CASSPGTFSGNTIYF
TRBV7-8	-	TRBJ1-1	-	TGTGCCAGCAGCTTAAAGATGGGGCAGATGAACACTGAAGCTTTCTTT	CASSLKMGQMNTEAFF
TRBV5-4	-	TRBJ2-1	-	TGTGCCAGCAGCTTGGTTACAGGGCGCAATGAGCAGTTCTTC	CASSLVTGRNEQFF
TRBV28	TRBD1	TRBJ1-1	-	TGTGCCAGCGGGTTAACCGGGACAGGGGCGTCGGACACTGAAGCTTTCTTT	CASGLTGTGASDTEAFF
TRBV27	-	TRBJ1-2	-	TGTGCCAGCAGACGTGAGCGGGGTTCGGGCTATGGCTACACCTTC	CASRRERGSGYGYTF
TRBV7-9	-	TRBJ2-3	few	TGTGCCAGCAGCTTAGCTTCCGGGGTTGCAGATACGCAGTATTTT	CASSLASGVADTQYF
TRBV7-2	-	TRBJ1-5	-	TGTGCCAGCTCACCCGGGGTGAATCAGCCCCAGCATTTT	CASSPGVNQPQHF
TRBV5-4	-	TRBJ1-2	-	TGTGCCAGCAGCTTGGGGGGCCCTGGCTATGGCTACACCTTC	CASSLGGPGYGYTF
TRBV10-3	-	TRBJ2-7	-	TGTGCCACCGCCGACCGCCAAGGAGAAGTCGAGCAGTACTTC	CATADRQGEVEQYF
TRBV12-3/TRBV12-4	TRBD2	TRBJ2-7	-	TGTGCCAGCGGACTAGGCCCCTACGAGCAGTACTTC	CASGLGPYEQYF
TRBV2	TRBD2	TRBJ2-2	-	TGTGCCAGCCAACTAGCGGAGAACACCGGGGAGCTGTTTTTT	CASQLAENTGELFF
TRBV9	-	TRBJ2-5	-	TGTGCCAGCAGCGTCAACCCTAGTGGCGTACAAGAGACCCAGTACTTC	CASSVNPSGVQETQYF
TRBV6-5	-	TRBJ2-7	-	TGTGCCAGCAGTTACTCGAGGACCTACGAGCAGTACTTC	CASSYSRTYEQYF
TRBV4-1	TRBD2	TRBJ2-3	-	TGCGCCAGCAGCCGATTACCGGGACTAAGCACAGATACGCAGTATTTT	CASSRLPGLSTDTQYF
TRBV9	TRBD2	TRBJ2-7	-	TGTGCCAGCAGCGTAGGGACTAGCGGGTACGAGCAGTACTTC	CASSVGTSGYEQYF
TRBV5-1	-	TRBJ2-1	-	TGCGCCAGCAGCACAAACCCATCCTACAATGAGCAGTTCTTC	CASSTNPSYNEQFF
TRBV18	TRBD2	TRBJ2-5	-	TGTGCCAGCTCACCAATTCTAGCGGCCGGAGAGACCCAGTACTTC	CASSPILAAGETQYF
TRBV19	-	TRBJ2-7	-	TGTGCCAGTAGTATAGCGGTGTCCGGGTCCTACGAGCAGTACTTC	CASSIAVSGSYEQYF
TRBV27	TRBD1	TRBJ2-1	-	TGTGCCAGCAGGTCCGGGACAGGGGTTGGTGAGCAGTTCTTC	CASRSGTGVGEQFF